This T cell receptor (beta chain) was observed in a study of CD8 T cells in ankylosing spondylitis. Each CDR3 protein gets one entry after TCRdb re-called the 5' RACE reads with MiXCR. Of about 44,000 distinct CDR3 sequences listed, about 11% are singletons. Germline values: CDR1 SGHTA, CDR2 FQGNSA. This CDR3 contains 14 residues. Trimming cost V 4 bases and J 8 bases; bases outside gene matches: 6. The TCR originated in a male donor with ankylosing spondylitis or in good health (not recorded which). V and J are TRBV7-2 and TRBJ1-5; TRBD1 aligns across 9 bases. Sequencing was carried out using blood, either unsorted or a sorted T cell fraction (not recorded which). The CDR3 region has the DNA TGTGCCAGCAGCTCGAGACAGGGGGTTGAGCCCCAGCATTTT. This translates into CASSSRQGVEPQHF.